Following are 18 T cell receptor beta chains from one sample sequenced in a study of radiation and T cells in renal cell carcinoma. The repertoire was sequenced with immunoSEQ multiplex PCR; TCRdb's copy has only in-frame clones and lacks some. The sample has 150,000 or so clones, roughly 90% seen once; the top ten hold about 10%. The sample's time point: blood 4 weeks post-SBRT, at nephrectomy. Treatment noted: 15 Gy SBRT to primary tumor, nephrectomy 4 weeks later. Sequenced material: blood, taken from a patient whose treatment included radiotherapy and nephrectomy. The receptors were sampled from a woman in her forties or fifties with renal cell carcinoma.

J is TRBJ2-1 and V is TRBV9; 8 positions agree with TRBD2. Germline trimming cut 0 bases from V and 7 bases from J; bases unmatched to any gene: 6. The CDR3 contains 15 residues. The germline V gene has CDR1 SGDLS and CDR2 YYNGEE. CDR3 sequence: CASSVVAGLLNEQFF. The CDR3 DNA reads as TGTGCCAGCAGCGTAGTAGCGGGGCTCCTAAATGAGCAGTTCTTC.

The chain is built from TRBV15 and TRBJ2-7; a possible D gene is TRBD2 (6 bases). This CDR3 is 12 amino acids long. V shed 3 bases and J shed 4 bases, with 7 bases lying between them. Germline V gives CDR1 LNHNV, CDR2 YYDKDF (reference sequence). CDR3 protein: CATSREGYEQYF. DNA of the CDR3: TGTGCCACCAGCAGGGAGGGTTACGAGCAGTACTTC.

The rearrangement links TRBV4-1 to TRBJ1-1; D remains ambiguous. V lost 7 bases, J lost 2 bases, and 17 bases lay in between. The germline V gene encodes CDR1 MGHRA and CDR2 YSYEKL. There are 15 residues in the CDR3. CDR3 nucleotide sequence: TGCGCCAGCAAGGAGAACCAGGATTCAAACACTGAAGCTTTCTTT. Amino acids: CASKENQDSNTEAFF.

The CDR3 DNA follows: TGTGCCAGCAGAGGGACAGGGAACACCGGGGAGCTGTTTTTT. It yields the protein CASRGTGNTGELFF. The V and J genes are TRBV6-5 and TRBJ2-2; 8 bases line up with TRBD1. The V gene end was trimmed by 6 bases and the J gene end by 1 base; junction bases not matched to a gene: 1. Germline CDR1 is MNHEY and CDR2 is SVGAGI. The CDR3 has 14 amino acids.

The chain has TRBV9 and TRBJ1-2; D is ambiguous. V was clipped by 0 bases and J by 0 bases, with 9 bases between them. The germline V gene encodes CDR1 SGDLS and CDR2 YYNGEE. This CDR3 is 15 amino acids long. The CDR3 DNA reads as TGTGCCAGCAGCGTAGGCATGGGAGCTAACTATGGCTACACCTTC. Translated: CASSVGMGANYGYTF. The whole variable domain, remainder taken from reference TRBV9 and TRBJ1-2, is DSGVTQTPKHLITATGQRVTLRCSPRSGDLSVYWYQQSLDQGLQFLIQYYNGEERAKGNILERFSAQQFPDLHSELNLSSLELGDSALYFCASSVGMGANYGYTFGSGTRLTVV.

The chain employs TRBV4-3 and TRBJ1-4; D gene ambiguous. Per germline, CDR1 LGHNA and CDR2 YSLEER. The V end was cut by 1 base, the J end by 7 bases, with 4 bases between. The CDR3 is 12 amino acids. CDR3 DNA sequence: TGCGCCAGCAGCCAAGTAGGTGAAAAACTGTTTTTT. This sequence encodes CASSQVGEKLFF.

V and J are TRBV7-3 and TRBJ1-6, with D unclear. V was clipped by 5 bases and J by 7 bases, with 9 bases between them. Per the germline V gene, CDR1 is SGHTA and CDR2 is FQGTGA. The CDR3 is made up of 13 amino acids. CDR3: CASSPTLNSPLHF. The CDR3 bases are TGTGCCAGCAGCCCAACGTTGAATTCACCCCTCCACTTT.

This chain uses TRBV4-3 with TRBJ2-7; D not resolved. The CDR3 loop spans 15 amino acids. Trimming stripped 0 bases from V and 0 bases from J, with 9 bases between. The germline CDR1 and CDR2 sequences are LGHNA and YSLEER. This CDR3 reads CASSQEWGSSYEQYF. Written as DNA, the CDR3 is TGCGCCAGCAGCCAAGAATGGGGTAGCTCCTACGAGCAGTACTTC.

This clone has just one count. V gene TRBV7-2 combines with J gene TRBJ2-1; D unclear. Trimming pared 5 bases from V and 6 bases from J, leaving 20 bases between. Germline CDR1 is SGHTA and CDR2 is FQGNSA. The CDR3 loop spans 16 amino acids. The CDR3 is CASSQTRTYTGNEQFF. CDR3 DNA sequence: TGTGCCAGCAGCCAAACGAGGACGTACACCGGCAATGAGCAGTTCTTC.

The V gene is TRBV9, the J gene TRBJ2-2; TRBD1 agrees at 8 bases. V lost 4 bases and J lost 5; bases outside the gene matches: 7. Germline V gives CDR1 SGDLS, CDR2 YYNGEE. This CDR3 has 15 residues. CDR3 loop: CASSNQGAQTGELFF. The CDR3 bases are TGTGCCAGCAGCAACCAGGGGGCGCAAACCGGGGAGCTGTTTTTT. Using reference TRBV9 and TRBJ2-2 for the parts outside the CDR3, the full variable domain is DSGVTQTPKHLITATGQRVTLRCSPRSGDLSVYWYQQSLDQGLQFLIQYYNGEERAKGNILERFSAQQFPDLHSELNLSSLELGDSALYFCASSNQGAQTGELFFGEGSRLTVL.

The V call is TRBV6-5, the J call TRBJ1-3; D is uncertain. The CDR3 loop spans 13 amino acids. V shed 6 bases and J shed 5 bases, with 11 bases lying between them. From germline, CDR1 is MNHEY and CDR2 SVGAGI. The CDR3 is CASSPVGRNTIYF. The CDR3 DNA reads as TGTGCCAGCAGCCCAGTGGGGAGAAACACCATATATTTT.

The chain has TRBV9 and TRBJ2-5; 11 bases are a match to TRBD2. V trimming: 0 bases; J trimming: 5 bases; junction bases outside the gene matches: 9. The CDR3 covers 17 residues. Germline assignment: CDR1 SGDLS and CDR2 YYNGEE. CDR3 in DNA: TGTGCCAGCAGCGTAGTTCCTCTAGCGGGGGGATCGGAGACCCAGTACTTC. It yields the protein CASSVVPLAGGSETQYF.

This chain uses TRBV5-1 with TRBJ2-3; TRBD2 matches at 8 bases. V lost 3 bases and J lost 0; bases outside the gene matches: 6. The CDR3 covers 16 residues. The V gene's germline CDR1 is SGHRS and CDR2 YFSETQ. DNA for the CDR3: TGCGCCAGCAGCTCCTTGGGCGGGGGGAGCACAGATACGCAGTATTTT. Translated, it gives CASSSLGGGSTDTQYF.

This sequence joins TRBV5-1 and TRBJ2-2; tentatively, D is TRBD1 (6 bases). Germline V gene sequence: CDR1 SGHRS, CDR2 YFSETQ. The V end was cut by 0 bases, the J end by 0 bases, with 6 bases between. The length of the CDR3 is 15 residues. CDR3 nucleotides: TGCGCCAGCAGCTTGGACAGGGCGAACACCGGGGAGCTGTTTTTT. Translated, it gives CASSLDRANTGELFF.

This sequence joins TRBV6-5 and TRBJ1-1, with D unresolved. This CDR3 contains 13 residues. Germline V gene sequence: CDR1 MNHEY, CDR2 SVGAGI. Trimming took off 6 bases at V and 8 bases at J, with 16 bases between the two ends. This CDR3 reads CASRPLVDSEAFF. CDR3 nucleotides: TGTGCCAGCAGACCTCTGGTTGACTCCGAAGCTTTCTTT.

This clone was picked up one time. The V gene is TRBV30, the J gene TRBJ1-2; D gene unclear. Per the germline V gene, CDR1 is GTSNPN and CDR2 is SVGIG (reference sequence). Trimming pared 1 base from V and 0 bases from J, leaving 3 bases between. The CDR3 sequence is 12 residues long. CDR3 region: CAWSETNYGYTF. CDR3 nucleotide sequence: TGTGCCTGGAGTGAGACTAACTATGGCTACACCTTC.

The chain employs TRBV6-6 and TRBJ2-1; either TRBD1 or TRBD2 may fit D (5 bases each). The CDR3 length is 14 residues. Germline V lookup: CDR1 MNHNY, CDR2 SVGAGI (reference sequence). Trimming took 6 bases from V and 4 from J, leaving 13 bases between them. CDR3 residues: CASSTGPIYNEQFF. In nucleotides, the CDR3 is TGTGCCAGCAGCACGGGACCTATTTACAATGAGCAGTTCTTC.

CDR3 DNA sequence: TGTGCCAGCAGCCTCCCCTCTAATAATGAGCAGTTCTTC. Amino acids: CASSLPSNNEQFF. The J gene is TRBJ2-1, the V gene TRBV7-3; no clear D. CDR1 and CDR2 from the germline V gene are SGHTA and FQGTGA. V lost 5 bases, J lost 7 bases, and 12 bases lay in between. CDR3 size: 13 residues.